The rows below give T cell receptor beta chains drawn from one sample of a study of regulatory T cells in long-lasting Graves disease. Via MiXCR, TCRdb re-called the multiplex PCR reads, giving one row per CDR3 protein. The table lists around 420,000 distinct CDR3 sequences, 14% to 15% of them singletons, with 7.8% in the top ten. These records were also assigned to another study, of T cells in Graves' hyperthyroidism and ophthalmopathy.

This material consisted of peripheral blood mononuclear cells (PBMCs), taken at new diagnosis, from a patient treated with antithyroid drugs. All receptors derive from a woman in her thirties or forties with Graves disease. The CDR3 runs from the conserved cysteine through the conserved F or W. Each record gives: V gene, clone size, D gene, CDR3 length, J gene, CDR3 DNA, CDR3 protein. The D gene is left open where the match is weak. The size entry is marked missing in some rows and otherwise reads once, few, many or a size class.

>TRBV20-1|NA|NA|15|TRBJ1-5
TGCAGTGCTAGAGATCCCGGGGACGGCAATCAGCCCCAGCATTTT
CSARDPGDGNQPQHF
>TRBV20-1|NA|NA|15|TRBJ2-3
TGCAGTGCTAGAGATCCCGGACTGAGCACAGATACGCAGTATTTT
CSARDPGLSTDTQYF
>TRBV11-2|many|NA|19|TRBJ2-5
TGTGCCAGCAGCTTTTCGCGGGCGTTCCCTCGGACTGCAAGGGAGACCCAGTACTTC
CASSFSRAFPRTARETQYF
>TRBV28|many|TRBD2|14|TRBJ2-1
TGTGCCAGCAGCACTAGCGGGAACTACAATGAGCAGTTCTTC
CASSTSGNYNEQFF
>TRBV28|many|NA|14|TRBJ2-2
TGTGCCAGCAGTTTATCGGGATCCACCGGGGAGCTGTTTTTT
CASSLSGSTGELFF
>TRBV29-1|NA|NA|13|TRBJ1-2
TGCAGCGCCGACCCCACGAGTTTGAGCGGCTACACCTTC
CSADPTSLSGYTF
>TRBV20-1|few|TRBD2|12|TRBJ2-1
TGCAGTTGGACTAGCGGGAAATATGAGCAGTTCTTC
CSWTSGKYEQFF
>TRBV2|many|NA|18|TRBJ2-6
TGTGCCAGCAGAAGGGACCCTTACCACAACTCTGGGGCCAACGTCCTGACTTTC
CASRRDPYHNSGANVLTF
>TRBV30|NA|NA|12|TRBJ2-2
TGTGCCTGGAGCAAAAGGGGCGGGGAGCTGTTTTTT
CAWSKRGGELFF
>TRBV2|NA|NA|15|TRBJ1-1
TGTGCCAGCAACCTCGGGCGGACTGGAGACACTGAAGCTTTCTTT
CASNLGRTGDTEAFF
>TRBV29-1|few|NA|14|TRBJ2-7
TGCAGCGTTGGGGGGGCCTCGGGTACCTACGAGCAGTACTTC
CSVGGASGTYEQYF
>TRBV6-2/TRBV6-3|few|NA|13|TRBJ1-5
TGTGCCAGCAGTTACTCGTATAATCAGCCCCAGCATTTT
CASSYSYNQPQHF
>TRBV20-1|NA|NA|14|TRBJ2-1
TGCAGTGCTAGGCTCCCTCAACAGGGCCATGAGCAGTTCTTC
CSARLPQQGHEQFF
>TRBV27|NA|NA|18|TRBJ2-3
TGTGCCAGCAGTTTATCGTTTCCGCTAGCCGACAAGGTTGATACGCAGTATTTT
CASSLSFPLADKVDTQYF
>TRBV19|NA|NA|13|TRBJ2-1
TGTGCCAGTAGTACAGGTTCCTACAATGAGCAGTTCTTC
CASSTGSYNEQFF
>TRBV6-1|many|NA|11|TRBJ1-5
TGTGCCAGCGGGTTTTGGGAGCCCCAGCATTTT
CASGFWEPQHF
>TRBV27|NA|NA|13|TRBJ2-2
TGTGCCACCCGTGGGTTCCGTACCGGGGAGCTGTTTTTT
CATRGFRTGELFF
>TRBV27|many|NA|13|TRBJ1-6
TGTGCCAGCAGTTTCCAAACGAATTCACCCCTCCACTTT
CASSFQTNSPLHF
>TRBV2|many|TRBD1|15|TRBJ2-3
TGTGCCAGCAGAAGGACAGGGACAATCACAGATACGCAGTATTTT
CASRRTGTITDTQYF
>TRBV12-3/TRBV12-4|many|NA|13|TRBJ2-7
TGTGCCAGCAGTTCTGGAGGACTCTACGAGCAGTACTTC
CASSSGGLYEQYF
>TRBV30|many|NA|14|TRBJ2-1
TGTGCCTGGAGTGGCCTAGCGCTTTACAATGAGCAGTTCTTC
CAWSGLALYNEQFF
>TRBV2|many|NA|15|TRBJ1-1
TGTGCCAGCAGCGCGCTGCCGGGGAGTGATAATGAAGCTTTCTTT
CASSALPGSDNEAFF
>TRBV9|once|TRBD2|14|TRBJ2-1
TGTGCCAGCAGCGTAGTAGGGACTAGTAATGAGCAGTTCTTC
CASSVVGTSNEQFF
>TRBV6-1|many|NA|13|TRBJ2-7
TGTGCCAGCAGTGTTCCTTCAGCTTACGAGCAGTACTTC
CASSVPSAYEQYF
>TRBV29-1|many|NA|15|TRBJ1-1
TGCAGCGTTGCGGGGGGAGCGACTGGGAACACTGAAGCTTTCTTT
CSVAGGATGNTEAFF
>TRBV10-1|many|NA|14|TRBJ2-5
TGCGCCAGCAGTGCTGACGTGGGGTCCGAGACCCAGTACTTC
CASSADVGSETQYF
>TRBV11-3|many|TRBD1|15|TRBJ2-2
TGTGCCAGCACACCGACAGGGACGGGGACCGGGGAGCTGTTTTTT
CASTPTGTGTGELFF
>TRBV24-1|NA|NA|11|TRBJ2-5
TGTGCCACTCGTCACGAAGAGACCCAGTACTTC
CATRHEETQYF
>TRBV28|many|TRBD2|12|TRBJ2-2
TGTGCCAGCCTTGGGGGGGCCGGGGAGCTGTTTTTT
CASLGGAGELFF
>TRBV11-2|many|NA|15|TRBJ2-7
TGTGCCAGCAGCTTAGATCAGGCAGCCTCCTACGAGCAGTACTTC
CASSLDQAASYEQYF
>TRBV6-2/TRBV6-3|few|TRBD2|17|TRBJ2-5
TGTGCCAGCAGTTACGGGTTGAGCGGGAGGAACCAAGAGACCCAGTACTTC
CASSYGLSGRNQETQYF
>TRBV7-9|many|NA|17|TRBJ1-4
TGTGCCAGCAGCTTAACCACCGGGACTCATCATACTGGAAAACTGTTTTTT
CASSLTTGTHHTGKLFF
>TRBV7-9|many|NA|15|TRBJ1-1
TGTGCCAGCAGCTCTGTCTCGGGAAAGGAGACTGAAGCTTTCTTT
CASSSVSGKETEAFF
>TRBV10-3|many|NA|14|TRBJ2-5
TGTGCCATCAGCGCCCCGGGGTTCCAAGAGACCCAGTACTTC
CAISAPGFQETQYF
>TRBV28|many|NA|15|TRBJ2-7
TGTGCCAGCAGTTTAGGAGGGGTAGCCACGTACGAGCAGTACTTC
CASSLGGVATYEQYF
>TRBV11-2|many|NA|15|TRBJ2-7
TGTGCCAGCAGCTCAACCCGGGGAGAAATCTACGAGCAGTACTTC
CASSSTRGEIYEQYF